The 9 T cell receptor beta chains listed next were all sequenced from one sample in a study of blood T cells in healthy people across ages. Then a second PCR, running about 6 to 12 cycles, was carried out with a sample-barcoded 5' primer and a J-beta primer mix. TCRdb analysed the 5' RACE reads with MiXCR anew, one entry per CDR3 protein. The sample lists roughly 2 million distinct CDR3 sequences; around half were seen once. Source material: blood. Receptors were obtained from a woman between 35 and 50 years old in good health.

Note on this clonotype: This may be a read error: a much more frequent sequence differs by one nucleotide. V gene TRBV5-1 combines with J gene TRBJ2-7; 8 bases agree with TRBD1. The CDR3 loop spans 15 amino acids. Germline V gene sequence: CDR1 SGHRS, CDR2 YFSETQ. With V trimmed by 0 bases and J by 7 bases, 9 bases remained unmatched. CDR3 nucleotide sequence: TGCGCCAGCAGCTTGGAGGGCAGGGGGCGAGGTGAGCAGTACTTC. Its translation: CASSLEGRGRGEQYF.

This clonotype was seen just once. A read error may account for a junction end that differs from germline. V is TRBV7-2 and J is TRBJ1-2; D unclear. In germline, CDR1 is SGHTA, CDR2 FQGNSA. This CDR3 has 13 amino acids. Here the CDR3 DNA reads TGTGCCAGCAGCTTAGAGGCTAACTATGGCCACACCTTC. Protein sequence: CASSLEANYGHTF.

The rearrangement links TRBV2 to TRBJ1-5; possibly TRBD1 for D (5 bases). This CDR3 is built from 19 residues. V lost 2 bases to trimming and J lost 4 bases, with 24 bases between them. CDR1 is SNHLY and CDR2 is FYNNEI in the germline V gene. CDR3 loop: CASSETPDFRGEENQPQHF. CDR3 coding DNA: TGTGCCAGCAGTGAAACCCCCGATTTTAGGGGAGAGGAGAATCAGCCCCAGCATTTT.

The chain has TRBV24-1 and TRBJ2-5; no clear D. V was pared by 2 bases and J by 1 base, with 10 bases between. The CDR3 has 15 residues. Germline loops: CDR1 KGHDR, CDR2 SFDVKD. The CDR3 DNA is TGTGCCACCAGTGATTCGGCAGAGGTCCAAGAGACCCAGTACTTC. As protein: CATSDSAEVQETQYF.

This clonotype was observed a handful of times. This chain uses TRBV5-1 with TRBJ2-6; the D is unclear. Germline V CDR1 and CDR2: SGHRS, YFSETQ. This CDR3 has 15 amino acids. V lost 4 bases and J 0 bases, leaving 8 bases between the germline ends. In DNA, the CDR3 is TGCGCCAGCAGCCAAGGGTTCTCTGGGGCCAACGTCCTGACTTTC. The encoded protein is CASSQGFSGANVLTF. The full variable domain, with the rest looked up from reference TRBV5-1 and TRBJ2-6, is KAGVTQTPRYLIKTRGQQVTLSCSPISGHRSVSWYQQTPGQGLQFLFEYFSETQRNKGNFPGRFSGRQFSNSRSEMNVSTLELGDSALYLCASSQGFSGANVLTFGAGSRLTVL.

This clonotype occurred many times. The V call is TRBV6-4, the J call TRBJ2-3; TRBD1 matches at 7 bases. Trimming cost V 6 bases and J 2 bases; bases outside gene matches: 5. Germline V gene data show CDR1 as MRHNA and CDR2 as SNTAGT. The length of the CDR3 is 14 residues. CDR3 sequence: CASSRGQDTDTQYF. In DNA form, the CDR3 reads TGTGCCAGCAGCCGAGGACAGGACACAGATACGCAGTATTTT.

V gene TRBV19 combines with J gene TRBJ2-4, with 9 bases aligning to TRBD1. The J call may be mistaken, given a closer DNA end match to TRBJ2-5. CDR1 is LNHDA, CDR2 SQIVND, per germline (reference sequence). The CDR3 has 14 residues. The CDR3 spells CASSGTGSLETQYF. CDR3 coding DNA: TGTGCCAGTTCCGGGACAGGGAGTTTGGAGACCCAGTACTTC.

The chain couples TRBV20-1 to TRBJ2-3; D call uncertain. Germline CDR1 and CDR2: DFQATT and SNEGSKA (reference sequence). V lost 5 bases and J 0 bases, leaving 6 bases between the germline ends. The CDR3 sequence is 12 residues long. In nucleotides, the CDR3 is TGCAGTGCTGAAGACAGCACAGATACGCAGTATTTT. Translation: CSAEDSTDTQYF.

This chain links TRBV5-1 with TRBJ2-3, with TRBD2 matching 8 bases. Germline-derived CDR1 and CDR2 are SGHRS and YFSETQ. This CDR3 contains 16 residues. Germline trimming cut 0 bases from V and 4 bases from J; bases unmatched to any gene: 7. CDR3 in DNA: TGCGCCAGCAGCTTGGCCCGAGCGGGGGATGCAGATACGCAGTATTTT. Translation gives CASSLARAGDADTQYF.